This T cell receptor beta chain is from a study of blood T cell repertoires in COVID-19. Study overall: The study drew acute and convalescent COVID-19 samples from the United States, Italy and Spain.

Enrollment of patients from Seattle took place during active infection, with longitudinal follow-up. The CDR3 totals 13 residues. V lost 3 bases and J lost 7; bases outside the gene matches: 5. CDR1 SGHDT and CDR2 YYEEEE come from the germline V gene. Under the authors' procedure: Quantification of nucleated cells was approximated via reference gene primer amplification. The data were produced by immunoSEQ multiplex PCR, yet TCRdb's version contains in-frame clones alone and is incomplete. Clonal size and the V and J genes are those of that table, whereas D and trimming came from the DNA. This sample has fewer than 600,000 clones, with nearly 90% found just once.

This receptor was obtained from a man aged 18 to 35 with COVID-19, enrolled during active disease. The chain combines TRBV5-6 with TRBJ1-2; 8 positions match TRBD1. What was sequenced was peripheral blood. The CDR3 sequence: CASSSTGQGGYTF. CDR3 DNA sequence: TGTGCCAGCAGCTCAACAGGACAGGGTGGCTACACCTTC.